This T cell receptor (beta chain) was found in a study of Ad26.COV2.S vaccination and SARS-CoV-2 variants (dated by TCRdb to the early 2020s). For context, the study as a whole: Vaccine-arm donors were drawn from COV1001, a multicentre, randomized, double-blind, placebo-controlled phase I-IIa trial of Ad26.COV2.S in healthy adults. Ad26.COV2.S was administered intramuscularly at a dose of 5x10^10 or 1x10^11 viral particles, either as one shot or as two shots given 56 days apart. The TCR-sequenced set comprised approximately 32 samples: about 19 Ad26.COV2.S vaccine recipients, 5 placebo recipients and 8 SARS-CoV-2 convalescent individuals. TCRbeta repertoire sequencing served as the tool for gauging how specific and how broad the SARS-CoV-2-reactive T cell receptors were following Ad26.COV2.S vaccination. Blinding of investigators to trial group allocation was maintained during experiments and outcome assessment. Trial participants were randomized into five groups of five, in which low-dose or high-dose Ad26.COV2.S was given once or twice, or placebo was given on both occasions.

The paper as a whole reports these results and caveats: Non-spike TCR breadth was comparable between vaccine and placebo recipients, consistent with the vaccine containing only spike. The authors noted that total T cell responses may have been underestimated by the TCR breadth and depth analyses. Comparing responses between vaccine doses or regimens was not something the study was powered to do. Higher spike-specific TCR breadth was observed in Ad26.COV2.S recipients than in placebo recipients (P = 0.0014). After vaccination, spike-specific CD8+ and CD4+ T cell responses were reported to show substantial breadth.

The meaning of the sample's treatment or condition label: over 15 received Ad26.COV2.S at low or high dose, single or two shots; 5 received placebo; per-sample allocation not given. Repertoires of vaccine and placebo recipients were sequenced from samples collected on day 63 after the first injection. Cohort 1b enrolled some 25 adults aged 18-55 years at a single site in Boston, USA, between 29 July and 7 August 2020. Ad26.COV2.S was a replication-incompetent adenovirus type 26 vector expressing a prefusion-stabilized SARS-CoV-2 spike protein from the original Wuhan strain. The immunoSEQ Assay was used to sequence TCRbeta CDR3 regions. After extraction, genomic DNA underwent amplification by bias-controlled multiplex PCR, followed by high-throughput sequencing. As for how the authors treated the data: To quantify the absolute abundance of every unique TCRbeta CDR3 region, sequences were collapsed and filtered. T cell fraction was estimated by normalizing TCRbeta template counts to usable DNA, which was measured by amplifying reference genes present in all nucleated cells. Repertoire TCRs were annotated as SARS-CoV-2-specific when V gene, CDR3 amino acid sequence and J gene were exactly matched to a known reactive TCR set. MIRA supplied the reference SARS-CoV-2 TCR set, which was filtered for enrichment in COVID-19-positive ImmuneCODE repertoires so that public or cross-reactive TCRs were removed. Using the MIRA antigens, annotated TCRs were further analysed by specific ORF or by position within an ORF. Depth was the summed frequency of annotated unique rearrangements, while breadth was defined as annotated unique rearrangements over total unique productive rearrangements. Two-sided Wilcoxon rank-sum tests were applied when comparing TCR breadth between groups. The clones in this table, taken by TCRdb from immuneACCESS, are in-frame only. Not every clone is retained; where verified, under half of the shortfall comes from an unresolved V gene, and the cause of the rest is unknown. V and J calls and clone size are as listed in that table; D and trimming were resolved from the DNA. Across this sample there are approximately 410,000 clones, with 92% seen only once. The ten largest clones capture approximately 1.7% of the sample.

CDR1 and CDR2, looked up from the germline V gene, are MGHRA and YSYEKL. Its CDR3 holds 15 amino acids, cysteine through phenylalanine. The retained sequence is limited to the CDR3, 45 bases, with the frame set at the first base. V is reduced by 3 bases and J by 1 base, leaving a spacing of 12 bases between them. A word on this clone: Its antigen specificity is not known. The input lacks base qualities; no much larger clone sits a single base away.

Material: peripheral blood, obtained in a trial of Ad26.COV2.S vaccine versus placebo. The receptor comes from a person between 18 and 65 years old who received the Ad26.COV2.S COVID-19 vaccine or a placebo. The sequence is built from TRBV4-1 and TRBJ1-1; matching of 5 bases hints at TRBD1 as the D gene. The nucleotide sequence reads TGCGCCAGCAGCCAGCAGGGAGTTGCGAACACTGAAGCTTTCTTT. It specifies CASSQQGVANTEAFF.